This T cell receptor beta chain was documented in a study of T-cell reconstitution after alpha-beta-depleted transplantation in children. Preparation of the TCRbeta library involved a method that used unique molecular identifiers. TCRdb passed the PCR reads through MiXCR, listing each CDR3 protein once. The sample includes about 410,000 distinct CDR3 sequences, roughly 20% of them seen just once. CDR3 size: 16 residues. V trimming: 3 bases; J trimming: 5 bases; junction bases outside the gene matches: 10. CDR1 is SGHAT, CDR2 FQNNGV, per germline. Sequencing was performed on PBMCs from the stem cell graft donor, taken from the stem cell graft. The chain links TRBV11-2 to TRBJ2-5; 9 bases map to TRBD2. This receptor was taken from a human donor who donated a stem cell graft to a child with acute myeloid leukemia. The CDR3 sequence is CASSLGGRGAGETQYF. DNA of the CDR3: TGTGCCAGCAGCTTGGGCGGGAGGGGAGCTGGCGAGACCCAGTACTTC.